This T cell receptor beta chain was sequenced for a study of blood T cell repertoires in COVID-19. Across the whole study: Samples of COVID-19 (acute and convalescent) were obtained from the United States, Italy and Spain. PBMCs, B-cell-depleted T cells, or T cells were the source of the cDNA or gDNA that made up the material.

V dropped 6 bases and J dropped 0; count of bases not matched to a gene: 5. Germline assignment: CDR1 SGHTA and CDR2 FQGNSA. The CDR3 spans 16 residues. Per the original data handling: Quantification of nucleated cells was approximated via reference gene primer amplification. Assay: immunoSEQ multiplex PCR; the TCRdb copy retains only in-frame clones and omits some. V, J and clone size are those of that table, while D and trimming were read from the DNA. The sample includes fewer than 250,000 clones, about 89% seen only once; the top ten take under 5.5%. The genes are TRBV7-2 and TRBJ1-5; 10 positions match TRBD1. Sequencing input: peripheral blood. This receptor was identified in a woman between 35 and 50 years old with acute or convalescent COVID-19. The CDR3 sequence is CASRPTGGSSNQPQHF. The CDR3 DNA follows: TGTGCCAGCAGGCCGACAGGGGGCTCTAGCAATCAGCCCCAGCATTTT.